Sequencing of this TCR beta chain was carried out in a study of radiotherapy plus CTLA-4 blockade in lung cancer. Study-level points and caveats: Reported findings show early blood T cell clone dynamics, with interferon-beta, best predicted response.

The length of the CDR3 is 13 residues. CDR1 is SGHAT and CDR2 is FQNNGV in the germline V gene. About this clone: Its antigen is currently unknown. A read error may produce the germline difference seen at one junction end.

Assay: immunoSEQ multiplex PCR; the TCRdb copy retains only in-frame clones and omits some. The data contain 50,000 to 65,000 clones, roughly 80% of them singletons. Alongside CTLA-4 blockade with ipilimumab, patients with chemo-refractory metastatic non-small-cell lung cancer received focal radiation. The receptor comes from a human donor with non-small cell lung cancer who had a complete response to radiotherapy plus ipilimumab. The input for sequencing was peripheral blood, taken from a patient treated with radiotherapy plus ipilimumab. The rearrangement uses TRBV11-2 and TRBJ1-1, with unresolved D. The chain's CDR3 is CVSSSRTAAGAFF. The DNA of the CDR3 is TGTGTCAGCAGCTCCCGGACTGCTGCTGGAGCTTTCTTT.